A selection of T cell receptor beta chains follows, all from one sample in a study of T cells in narcolepsy. Repertoires were generated with immunoSEQ multiplex PCR, while TCRdb's copy carries only in-frame clones and drops some. The repertoire includes 35,000 to 40,000 clones, roughly 84% of them detected once, and about 1.5% sits in the top ten. Sequencing was done on a sample of CD45RA- memory CD4+ T cells from PBMCs. The receptors were sampled from a human donor with narcolepsy. The conserved cysteine and the conserved F or W are not part of the CDR3 here. Each record gives: CDR3 protein, V gene, J gene.

cdr3_aa: ASSPSGTRKETQY
v_call: TRBV5-1
j_call: TRBJ2-5

cdr3_aa: ASSLRVIGNTIY
v_call: TRBV28
j_call: TRBJ1-3

cdr3_aa: ASGLTGGRDYGYT
v_call: TRBV12-5
j_call: TRBJ1-2

cdr3_aa: ASRFGDSSYEQY
v_call: TRBV7-8
j_call: TRBJ2-7

cdr3_aa: ASSLQGTEAF
v_call: TRBV28
j_call: TRBJ1-1

cdr3_aa: ASSLAGAFVGYT
v_call: TRBV7-9
j_call: TRBJ1-2

cdr3_aa: ASSPEGIGREQY
v_call: TRBV7-2
j_call: TRBJ2-7

cdr3_aa: ASRTGVNTEAF
v_call: TRBV2
j_call: TRBJ1-1

cdr3_aa: ASSSPGGYEQY
v_call: TRBV28
j_call: TRBJ2-7

cdr3_aa: ASSATGQYSGNTIY
v_call: TRBV27
j_call: TRBJ1-3

cdr3_aa: ASSRRVIETQY
v_call: TRBV28
j_call: TRBJ2-5

cdr3_aa: ASSRDRGFHYEQY
v_call: TRBV7-9
j_call: .

cdr3_aa: ASRHPGRSGELF
v_call: TRBV19
j_call: TRBJ2-2

cdr3_aa: ATALEGLQNTEAF
v_call: TRBV12-5
j_call: TRBJ1-1

cdr3_aa: ASTFGTGITYEQY
v_call: TRBV2
j_call: TRBJ2-7

cdr3_aa: ASSPRTAVGEKLF
v_call: TRBV19
j_call: TRBJ1-4

cdr3_aa: ASNNPGLNPSEQY
v_call: TRBV10-2
j_call: .

cdr3_aa: ASSPPGQGARIQY
v_call: TRBV5-5
j_call: TRBJ2-4

cdr3_aa: ASSPTSTSGGAIGELF
v_call: TRBV23-1
j_call: TRBJ2-2

cdr3_aa: ASPAGTAEETQY
v_call: TRBV12-1
j_call: TRBJ2-5

cdr3_aa: ASSERTGGSPEAF
v_call: TRBV5-1
j_call: TRBJ1-1

cdr3_aa: ASSESIAGGNEQF
v_call: TRBV10-2
j_call: TRBJ2-1